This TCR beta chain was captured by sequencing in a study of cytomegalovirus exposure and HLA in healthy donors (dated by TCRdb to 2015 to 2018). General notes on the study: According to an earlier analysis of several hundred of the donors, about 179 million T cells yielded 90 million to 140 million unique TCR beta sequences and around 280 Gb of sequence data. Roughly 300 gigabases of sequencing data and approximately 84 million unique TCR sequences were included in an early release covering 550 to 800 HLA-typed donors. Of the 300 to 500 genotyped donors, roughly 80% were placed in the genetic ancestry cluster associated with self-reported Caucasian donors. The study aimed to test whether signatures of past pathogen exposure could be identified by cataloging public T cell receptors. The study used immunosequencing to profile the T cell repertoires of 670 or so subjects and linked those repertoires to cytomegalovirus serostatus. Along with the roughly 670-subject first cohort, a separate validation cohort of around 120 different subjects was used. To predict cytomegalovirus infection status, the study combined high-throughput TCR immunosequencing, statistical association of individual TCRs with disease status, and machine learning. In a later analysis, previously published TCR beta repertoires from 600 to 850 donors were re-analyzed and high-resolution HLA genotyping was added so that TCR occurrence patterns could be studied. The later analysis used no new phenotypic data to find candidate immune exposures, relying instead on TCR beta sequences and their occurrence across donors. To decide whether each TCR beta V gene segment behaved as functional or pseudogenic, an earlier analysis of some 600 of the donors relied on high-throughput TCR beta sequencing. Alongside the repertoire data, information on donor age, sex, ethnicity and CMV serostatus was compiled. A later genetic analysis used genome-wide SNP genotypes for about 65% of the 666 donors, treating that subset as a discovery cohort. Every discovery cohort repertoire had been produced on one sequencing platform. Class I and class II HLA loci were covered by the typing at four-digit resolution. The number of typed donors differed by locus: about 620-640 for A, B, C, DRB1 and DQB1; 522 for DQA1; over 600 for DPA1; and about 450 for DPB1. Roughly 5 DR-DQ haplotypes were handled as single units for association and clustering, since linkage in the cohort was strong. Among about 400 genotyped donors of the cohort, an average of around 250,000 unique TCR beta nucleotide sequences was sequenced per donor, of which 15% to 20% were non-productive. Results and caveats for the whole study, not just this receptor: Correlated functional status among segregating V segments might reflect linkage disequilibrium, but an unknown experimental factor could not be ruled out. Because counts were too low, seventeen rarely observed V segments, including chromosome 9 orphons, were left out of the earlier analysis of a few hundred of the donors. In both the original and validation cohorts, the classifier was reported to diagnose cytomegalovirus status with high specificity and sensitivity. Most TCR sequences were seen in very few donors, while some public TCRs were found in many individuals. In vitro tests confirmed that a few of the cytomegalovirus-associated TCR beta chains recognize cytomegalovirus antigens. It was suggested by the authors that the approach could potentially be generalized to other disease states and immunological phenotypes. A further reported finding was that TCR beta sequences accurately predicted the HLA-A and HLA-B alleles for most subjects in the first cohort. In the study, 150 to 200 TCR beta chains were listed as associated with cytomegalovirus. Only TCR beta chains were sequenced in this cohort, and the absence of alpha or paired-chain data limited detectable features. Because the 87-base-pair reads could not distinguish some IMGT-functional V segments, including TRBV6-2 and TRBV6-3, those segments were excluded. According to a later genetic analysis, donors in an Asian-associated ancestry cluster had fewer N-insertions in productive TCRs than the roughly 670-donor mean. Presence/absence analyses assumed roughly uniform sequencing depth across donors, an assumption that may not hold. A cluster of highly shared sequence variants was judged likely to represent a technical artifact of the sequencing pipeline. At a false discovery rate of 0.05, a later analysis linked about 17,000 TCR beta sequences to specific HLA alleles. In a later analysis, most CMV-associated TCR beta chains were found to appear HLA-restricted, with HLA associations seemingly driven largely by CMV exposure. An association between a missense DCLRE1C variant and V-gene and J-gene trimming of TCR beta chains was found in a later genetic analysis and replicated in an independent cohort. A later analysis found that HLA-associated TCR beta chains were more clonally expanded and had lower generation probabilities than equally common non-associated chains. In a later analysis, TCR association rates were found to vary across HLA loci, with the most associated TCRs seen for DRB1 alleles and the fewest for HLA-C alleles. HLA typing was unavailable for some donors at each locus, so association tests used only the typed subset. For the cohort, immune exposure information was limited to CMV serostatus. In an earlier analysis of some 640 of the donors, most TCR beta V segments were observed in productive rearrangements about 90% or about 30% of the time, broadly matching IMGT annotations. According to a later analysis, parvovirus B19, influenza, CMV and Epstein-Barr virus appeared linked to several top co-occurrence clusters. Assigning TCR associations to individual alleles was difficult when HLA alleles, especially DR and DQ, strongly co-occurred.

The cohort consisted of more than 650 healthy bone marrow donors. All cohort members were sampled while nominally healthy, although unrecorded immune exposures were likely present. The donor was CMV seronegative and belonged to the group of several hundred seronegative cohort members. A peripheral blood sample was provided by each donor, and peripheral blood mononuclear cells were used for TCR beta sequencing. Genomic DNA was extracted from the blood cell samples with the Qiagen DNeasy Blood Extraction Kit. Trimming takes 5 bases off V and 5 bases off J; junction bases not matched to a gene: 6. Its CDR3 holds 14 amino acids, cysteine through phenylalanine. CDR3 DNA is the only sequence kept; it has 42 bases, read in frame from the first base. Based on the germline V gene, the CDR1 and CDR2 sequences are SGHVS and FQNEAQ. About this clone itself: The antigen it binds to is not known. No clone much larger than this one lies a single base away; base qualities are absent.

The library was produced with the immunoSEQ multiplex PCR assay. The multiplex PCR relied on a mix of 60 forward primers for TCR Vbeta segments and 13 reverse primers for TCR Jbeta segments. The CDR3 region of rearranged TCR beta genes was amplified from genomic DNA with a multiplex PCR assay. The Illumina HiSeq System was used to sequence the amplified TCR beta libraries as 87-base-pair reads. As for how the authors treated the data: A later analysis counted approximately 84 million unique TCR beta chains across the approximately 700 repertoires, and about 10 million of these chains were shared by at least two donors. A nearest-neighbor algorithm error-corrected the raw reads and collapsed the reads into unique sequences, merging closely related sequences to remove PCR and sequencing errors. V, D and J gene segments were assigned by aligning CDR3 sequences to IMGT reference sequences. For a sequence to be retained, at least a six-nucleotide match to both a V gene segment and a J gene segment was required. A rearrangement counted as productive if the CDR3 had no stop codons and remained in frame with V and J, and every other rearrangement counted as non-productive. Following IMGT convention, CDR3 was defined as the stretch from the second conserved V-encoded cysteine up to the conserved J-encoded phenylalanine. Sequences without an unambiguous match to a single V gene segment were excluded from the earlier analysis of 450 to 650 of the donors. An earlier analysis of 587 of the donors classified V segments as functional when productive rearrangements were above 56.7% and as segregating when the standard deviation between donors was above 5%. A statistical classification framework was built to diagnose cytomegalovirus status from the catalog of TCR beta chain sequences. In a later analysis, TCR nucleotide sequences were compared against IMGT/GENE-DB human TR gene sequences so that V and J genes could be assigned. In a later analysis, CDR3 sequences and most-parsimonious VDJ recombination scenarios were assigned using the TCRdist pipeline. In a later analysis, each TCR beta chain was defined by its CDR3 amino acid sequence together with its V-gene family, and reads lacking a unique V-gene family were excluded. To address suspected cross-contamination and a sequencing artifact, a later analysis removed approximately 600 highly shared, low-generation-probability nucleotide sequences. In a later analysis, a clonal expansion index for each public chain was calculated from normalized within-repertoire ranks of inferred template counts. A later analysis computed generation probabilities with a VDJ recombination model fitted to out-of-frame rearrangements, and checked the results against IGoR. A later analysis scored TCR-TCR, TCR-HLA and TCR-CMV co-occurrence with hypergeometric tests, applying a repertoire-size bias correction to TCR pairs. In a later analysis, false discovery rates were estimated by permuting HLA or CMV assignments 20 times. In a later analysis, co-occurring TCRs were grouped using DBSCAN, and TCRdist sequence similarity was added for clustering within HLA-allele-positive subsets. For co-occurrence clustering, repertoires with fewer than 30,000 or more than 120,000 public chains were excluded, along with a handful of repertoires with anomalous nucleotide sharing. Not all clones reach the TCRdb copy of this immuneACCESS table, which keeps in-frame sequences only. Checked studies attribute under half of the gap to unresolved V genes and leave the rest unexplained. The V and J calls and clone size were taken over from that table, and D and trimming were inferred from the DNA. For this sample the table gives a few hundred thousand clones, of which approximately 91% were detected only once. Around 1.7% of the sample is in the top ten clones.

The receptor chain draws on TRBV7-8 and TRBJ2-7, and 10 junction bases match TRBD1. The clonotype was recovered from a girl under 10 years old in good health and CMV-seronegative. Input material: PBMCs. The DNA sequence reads TGTGCCAGCAGCCCCAGACAGGGGGCTAACGAGCAGTACTTC. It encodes CASSPRQGANEQYF.